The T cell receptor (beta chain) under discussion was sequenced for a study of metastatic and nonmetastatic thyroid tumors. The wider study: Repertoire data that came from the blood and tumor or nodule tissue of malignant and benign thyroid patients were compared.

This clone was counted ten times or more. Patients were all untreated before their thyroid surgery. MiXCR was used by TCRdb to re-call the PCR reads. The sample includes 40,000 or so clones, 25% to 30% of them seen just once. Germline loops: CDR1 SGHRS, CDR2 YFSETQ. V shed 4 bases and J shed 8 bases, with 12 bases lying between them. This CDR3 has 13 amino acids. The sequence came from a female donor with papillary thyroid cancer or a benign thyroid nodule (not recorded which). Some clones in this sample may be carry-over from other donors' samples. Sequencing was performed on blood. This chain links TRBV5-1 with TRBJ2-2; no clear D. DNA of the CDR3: TGCGCCAGCAGCCTGGTCCCTAGGGGGGAGCTGTTTTTT. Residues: CASSLVPRGELFF.